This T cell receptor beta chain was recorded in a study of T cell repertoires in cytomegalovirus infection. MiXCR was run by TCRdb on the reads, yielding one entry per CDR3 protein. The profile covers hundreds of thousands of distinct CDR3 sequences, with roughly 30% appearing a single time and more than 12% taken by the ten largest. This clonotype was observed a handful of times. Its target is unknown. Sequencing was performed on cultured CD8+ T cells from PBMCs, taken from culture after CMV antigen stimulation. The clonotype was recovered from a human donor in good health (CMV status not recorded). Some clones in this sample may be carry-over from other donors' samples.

DNA for the CDR3: TGTGCCAGCAGCGAAATAGTACAGGGAACAGATACGCAGTATTTT. This translates into CASSEIVQGTDTQYF. The J gene is TRBJ2-3, the V gene TRBV5-4, with D maybe TRBD1 (6 bases). The ends were cut back, 4 bases at V and 3 bases at J, with 15 bases in the middle. CDR1 and CDR2 from the germline V gene are SGHNT and YYREEE (reference sequence). The CDR3 loop spans 15 amino acids.